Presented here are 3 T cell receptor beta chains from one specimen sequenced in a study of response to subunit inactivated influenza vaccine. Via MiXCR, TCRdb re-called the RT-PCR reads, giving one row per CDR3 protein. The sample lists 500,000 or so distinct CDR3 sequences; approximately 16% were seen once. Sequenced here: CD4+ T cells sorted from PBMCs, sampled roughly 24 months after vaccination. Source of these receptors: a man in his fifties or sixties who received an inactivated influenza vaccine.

The CDR3 sequence: CASSSRGRTNSPLHF. The CDR3, as DNA: TGTGCCAGCAGCTCCAGGGGGCGCACGAATTCACCCCTCCACTTT. The chain carries TRBV28 and TRBJ1-6, with 8 bases that match TRBD1. The CDR3 consists of 15 residues. CDR1 and CDR2 from the germline V gene are MDHEN and SYDVKM. Trimming took 6 bases from V and 7 from J; bases not matched to a gene: 8.

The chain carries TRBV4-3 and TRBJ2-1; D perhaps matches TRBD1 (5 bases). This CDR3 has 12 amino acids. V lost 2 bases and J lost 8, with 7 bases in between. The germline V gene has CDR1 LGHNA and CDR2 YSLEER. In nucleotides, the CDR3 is TGCGCCAGCAGCCAACAGGGTTATGAGCAGTTCTTC. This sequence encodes CASSQQGYEQFF.

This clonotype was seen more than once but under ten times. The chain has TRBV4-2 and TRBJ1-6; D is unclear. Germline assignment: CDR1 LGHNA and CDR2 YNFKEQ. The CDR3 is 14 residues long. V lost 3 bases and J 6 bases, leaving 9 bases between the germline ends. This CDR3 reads CASSHALSNSPLHF. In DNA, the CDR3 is TGTGCCAGCAGCCACGCACTATCTAATTCACCCCTCCACTTT.